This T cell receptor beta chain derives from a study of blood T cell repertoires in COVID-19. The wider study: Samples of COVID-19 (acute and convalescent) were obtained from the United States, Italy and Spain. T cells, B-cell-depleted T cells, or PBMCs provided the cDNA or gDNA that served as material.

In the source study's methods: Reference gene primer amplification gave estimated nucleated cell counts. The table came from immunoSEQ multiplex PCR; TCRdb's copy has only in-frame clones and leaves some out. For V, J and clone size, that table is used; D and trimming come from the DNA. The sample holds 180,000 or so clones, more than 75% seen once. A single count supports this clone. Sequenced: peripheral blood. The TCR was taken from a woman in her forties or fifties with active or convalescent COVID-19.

CDR3 DNA: TGTGCCAGCAGTCGGGGGGACTACAGACACGATACGCAGTATTTT. This translates into CASSRGDYRHDTQYF. V and J are TRBV6-5 and TRBJ2-3, with TRBD2 matching over 7 bases. Trimming took 5 bases from V and 6 from J; bases not matched to a gene: 11. Looked up from germline, CDR1 is MNHEY and CDR2 is SVGAGI. The CDR3 totals 15 residues.